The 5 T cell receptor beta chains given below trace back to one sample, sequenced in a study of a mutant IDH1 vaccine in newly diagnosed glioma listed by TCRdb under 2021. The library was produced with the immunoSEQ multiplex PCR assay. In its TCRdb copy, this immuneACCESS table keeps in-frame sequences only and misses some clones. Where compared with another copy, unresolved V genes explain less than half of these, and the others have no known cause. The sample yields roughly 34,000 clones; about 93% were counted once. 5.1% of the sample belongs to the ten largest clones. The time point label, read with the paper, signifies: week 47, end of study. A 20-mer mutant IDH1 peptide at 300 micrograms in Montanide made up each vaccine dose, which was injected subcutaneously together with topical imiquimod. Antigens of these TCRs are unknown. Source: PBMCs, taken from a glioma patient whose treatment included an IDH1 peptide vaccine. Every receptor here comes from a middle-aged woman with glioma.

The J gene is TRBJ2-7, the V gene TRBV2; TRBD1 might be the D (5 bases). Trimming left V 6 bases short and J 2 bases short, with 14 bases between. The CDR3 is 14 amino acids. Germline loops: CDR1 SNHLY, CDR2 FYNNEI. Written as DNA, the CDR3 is TGTGCCAGCAGGCCGCAGGGTGGAGCCTACGAGCAGTACTTC. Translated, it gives CASRPQGGAYEQYF. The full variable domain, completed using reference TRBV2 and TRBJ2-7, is EPEVTQTPSHQVTQMGQEVILRCVPISNHLYFYWYRQILGQKVEFLVSFYNNEISEKSEIFDDQFSVERPDGSNFTLKIRSTKLEDSAMYFCASRPQGGAYEQYFGPGTRLTVT.

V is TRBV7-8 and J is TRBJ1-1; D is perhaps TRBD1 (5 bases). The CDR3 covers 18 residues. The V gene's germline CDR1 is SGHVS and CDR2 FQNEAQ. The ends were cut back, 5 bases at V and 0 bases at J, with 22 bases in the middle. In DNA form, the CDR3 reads TGTGCCAGCAGCCAATTTACCGGCGCAGGGACTTTGAACACTGAAGCTTTCTTT. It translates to CASSQFTGAGTLNTEAFF. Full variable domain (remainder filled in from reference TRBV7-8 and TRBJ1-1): GAGVSQSPRYKVAKRGQDVALRCDPISGHVSLFWYQQALGQGPEFLTYFQNEAQLDKSGLPSDRFFAERPEGSVSTLKIQRTQQEDSAVYLCASSQFTGAGTLNTEAFFGQGTRLTVV.

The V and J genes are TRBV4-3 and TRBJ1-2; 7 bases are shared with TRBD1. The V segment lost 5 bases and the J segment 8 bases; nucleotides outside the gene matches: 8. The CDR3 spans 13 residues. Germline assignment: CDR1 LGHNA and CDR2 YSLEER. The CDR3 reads CASSSGVGGGYTF. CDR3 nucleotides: TGCGCCAGCAGCTCCGGGGTAGGGGGCGGCTACACCTTC.

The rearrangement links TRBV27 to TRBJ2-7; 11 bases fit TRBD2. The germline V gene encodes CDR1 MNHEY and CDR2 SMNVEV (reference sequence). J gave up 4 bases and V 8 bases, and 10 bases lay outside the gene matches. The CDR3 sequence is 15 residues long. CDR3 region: CASGTIAGGPYEQYF. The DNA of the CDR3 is TGTGCCAGCGGGACGATAGCGGGGGGGCCGTACGAGCAGTACTTC.

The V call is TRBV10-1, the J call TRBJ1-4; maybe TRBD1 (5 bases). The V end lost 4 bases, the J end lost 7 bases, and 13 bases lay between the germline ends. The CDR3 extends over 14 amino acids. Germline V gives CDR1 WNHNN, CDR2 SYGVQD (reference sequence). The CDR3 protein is CASSASGNGEKLFF. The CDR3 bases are TGCGCCAGCAGTGCGTCAGGGAATGGTGAAAAACTGTTTTTT.